This T cell receptor (beta chain) was obtained from a study of blood T cell repertoires in COVID-19. Overall study: COVID-19 samples, acute and convalescent, were from the United States, Italy and Spain. Nucleic acid was either cDNA or gDNA, and it came from T cells, B-cell-depleted T cells, or PBMCs.

Adults between roughly 18 and 89 years of age took part from 20 to 25 US areas. Two negative PCRs, clearance, or symptom resolution were required of recovered Cohort 3 donors. The J segment lost 1 base and the V segment lost 7 bases, leaving 7 bases of the junction unmatched. Germline V gives CDR1 MNHEY, CDR2 SVGAGI. This CDR3 has 15 residues. Profiling relied on immunoSEQ multiplex PCR, and the TCRdb table lists in-frame clones only, not all of them. The sample has about 160,000 clones, around 81% seen once. The V gene is TRBV6-5, the J gene TRBJ2-7; TRBD1 agrees at 10 bases. The origin of this receptor is a man in his forties or fifties who had recovered from COVID-19. The sequenced sample was PBMCs or T cells enriched from blood (not recorded which). The DNA for the CDR3 is TGTGCCAGCACCCAGACAGGGGGCGCTTCCTACGAGCAGTACTTC. Protein product: CASTQTGGASYEQYF.